What follows is one TCR beta chain and its context. Assay: immunoSEQ multiplex PCR; the TCRdb copy retains only in-frame clones and omits some. The sample has around 1,000,000 clones; roughly 77% are singletons. These data belong to a study of shared clonotypes between healthy human individuals. For the study at large: CD4 naive and memory got three plates each, CD8 naive two, CD8 memory one.

V was shortened by 5 bases and J by 6 bases, with 17 bases between the two germline ends. Germline values: CDR1 SGHAT, CDR2 FQDESV (reference sequence). The CDR3 consists of 14 residues. The clonotype comes from a man between 18 and 29 years old in good health. Some clones in this sample may be carry-over from other donors' samples. The sequencing sample was made of memory CD4+ T cells from PBMCs. The subset was: CD45RA-negative fraction. The gene calls are TRBV11-1 and TRBJ2-7; a possible D gene is TRBD1 (5 bases). The DNA for the CDR3 is TGTGCCAGCAGCCTTAGAACAGGTAGCAGCGAGCAGTACTTC. This codes for CASSLRTGSSEQYF.